Given below is one TCR beta chain in context. Authors' methods: Amplifying reference gene primers gave estimates of nucleated cell counts. Assay used: immunoSEQ multiplex PCR; TCRdb lists only in-frame clones, some missing. V, J and clone size are taken as reported in that table, and D and trimming were inferred from the DNA itself. The sample lists more than 140,000 clones, around 88% occurring once. This CDR3 is 14 amino acids long. V lost 7 bases to trimming and J lost 4 bases, with 14 bases between them. The germline gives CDR1 MNHNY, CDR2 SVGAGI (reference sequence). This entry belongs to a study of blood T cell repertoires in COVID-19.

This receptor was obtained from a woman aged 60-70 years with acute or convalescent COVID-19. Sequencing was carried out using peripheral blood. This rearrangement joins TRBV6-6 to TRBJ1-5; no clear D gene. CDR3 sequence reads: CASNGEGGNQPQHF. Here the CDR3 DNA reads TGTGCCAGCAACGGAGAGGGAGGAAATCAGCCCCAGCATTTT.